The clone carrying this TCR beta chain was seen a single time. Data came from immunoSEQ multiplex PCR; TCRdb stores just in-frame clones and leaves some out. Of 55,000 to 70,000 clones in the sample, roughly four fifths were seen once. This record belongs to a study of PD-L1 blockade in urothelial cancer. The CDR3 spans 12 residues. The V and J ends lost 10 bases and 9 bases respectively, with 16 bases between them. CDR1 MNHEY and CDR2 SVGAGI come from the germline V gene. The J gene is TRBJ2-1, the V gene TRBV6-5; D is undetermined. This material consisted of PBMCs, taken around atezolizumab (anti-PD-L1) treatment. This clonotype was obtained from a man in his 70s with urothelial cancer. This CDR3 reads CATSTIDFEQFF. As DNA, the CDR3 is TGTGCCACCTCTACTATAGATTTTGAGCAGTTCTTC.